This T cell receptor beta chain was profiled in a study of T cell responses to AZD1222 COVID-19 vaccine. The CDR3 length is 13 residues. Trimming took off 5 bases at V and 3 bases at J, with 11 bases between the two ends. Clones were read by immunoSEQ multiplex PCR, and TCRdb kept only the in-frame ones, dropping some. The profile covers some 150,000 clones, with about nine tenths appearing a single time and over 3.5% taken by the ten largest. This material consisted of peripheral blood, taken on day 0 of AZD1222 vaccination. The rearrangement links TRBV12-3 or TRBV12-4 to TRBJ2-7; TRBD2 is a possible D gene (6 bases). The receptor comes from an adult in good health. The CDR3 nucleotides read TGTGCCAGCAGTCCTAACGGGGGCTACGAGCAGTACTTC. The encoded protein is CASSPNGGYEQYF.